Following are 32 T cell receptor beta chains from one sample sequenced in a study of a mutant IDH1 vaccine in newly diagnosed glioma. Clones were read by immunoSEQ multiplex PCR, and TCRdb kept only the in-frame ones, dropping some. The sample records more than 20,000 clones, approximately 85% being singletons. Time point denoted: baseline, week 1 (first vaccination visit). Treatment given: pre-vaccination baseline after standard-of-care therapy. The starting material was PBMCs, obtained from a glioma patient treated with radiotherapy, temozolomide or both. These receptors came from a man aged 35 to 55 with glioma.

The chain carries TRBV4-2 and TRBJ1-6; 7 bases agree with TRBD1. V shed 0 bases, J shed 7 bases, and the junction held 6 bases outside the gene matches. The CDR3 loop spans 16 amino acids. Germline V gene sequence: CDR1 LGHNA, CDR2 YNFKEQ. The CDR3: CASSQEDRQGNSPLHF. CDR3 DNA sequence: TGTGCCAGCAGCCAAGAAGACCGACAGGGAAATTCACCCCTCCACTTT.

This clone was seen only a few times. This sequence joins TRBV5-5 and TRBJ1-4; 7 bases map to TRBD1. CDR3 size: 14 residues. V lost 5 bases and J lost 4; bases outside the gene matches: 5. Germline V gene data show CDR1 as SGHKS and CDR2 as YYEKEE (reference sequence). For the CDR3, the DNA is TGTGCCAGCAGGGGGGGGGACAGTAATGAAAAACTGTTTTTT. It yields the protein CASRGGDSNEKLFF.

The chain is built from TRBV19 and TRBJ2-1; the D is unclear. There are 16 residues in the CDR3. In germline, CDR1 is LNHDA, CDR2 SQIVND (reference sequence). V lost 7 bases and J 0 bases, leaving 16 bases between the germline ends. CDR3 sequence (DNA): TGTGCCAGTAAGGATCAGAAAGACCCCTCCTACAATGAGCAGTTCTTC. It encodes CASKDQKDPSYNEQFF.

V is TRBV25-1 and J is TRBJ2-6; weak D call: TRBD1 (5 bases). The ends were cut back, 8 bases at V and 0 bases at J, with 20 bases in the middle. The CDR3 spans 18 residues. Looked up from germline, CDR1 is MGHDK and CDR2 is SYGVNS. Written as DNA, the CDR3 is TGTGCCAGCCTTGACCCCGGACATACAGACTCTGGGGCCAACGTCCTGACTTTC. As protein: CASLDPGHTDSGANVLTF.

V gene TRBV13 combines with J gene TRBJ2-7; D uncertain. Germline V lookup: CDR1 PRHDT, CDR2 FYEKMQ (reference sequence). There are 14 residues in the CDR3. The germline V and J ends were trimmed by 1 base and 2 bases, with 9 bases remaining between them. Written as DNA, the CDR3 is TGTGCCAGCAGCTTAGACGGACCACCCTACGAGCAGTACTTC. Encoded protein: CASSLDGPPYEQYF.

The gene calls are TRBV5-5 and TRBJ1-4; D possibly corresponds to TRBD1 (5 bases). Between the trimmed V and J ends, which lost 0 bases and 11 bases, there was a span of 11 bases. Germline lookup yields CDR1 SGHKS and CDR2 YYEKEE (reference sequence). The CDR3 runs 13 residues. The CDR3 DNA reads as TGTGCCAGCAGCTTGGAGGGGAGTCGGAAACTGTTTTTT. Its translation: CASSLEGSRKLFF.

The chain is built from TRBV6-1 and TRBJ2-7; D possibly corresponds to TRBD2 (5 bases). The germline CDR1 and CDR2 sequences are MNHNS and SASEGT. V lost 0 bases and J lost 0, with 15 bases in between. This CDR3 is built from 17 residues. The CDR3 protein is CASSEARGYSSSYEQYF. CDR3 nucleotides: TGTGCCAGCAGTGAAGCAAGAGGGTATTCCAGCTCCTACGAGCAGTACTTC.

The V and J genes are TRBV13 and TRBJ2-7; 7 nucleotides agree with TRBD1. Germline V lookup: CDR1 PRHDT, CDR2 FYEKMQ (reference sequence). The CDR3 totals 15 residues. V lost 1 base to trimming and J lost 0 bases; unmatched junction nucleotides: 3. The CDR3 spells CASSLEGQLSYEQYF. The CDR3 nucleotides are TGTGCCAGCAGCTTAGAGGGACAGCTCTCCTACGAGCAGTACTTC.

The DNA of the CDR3 is TGCAGCGTTGAAAGGGTGGCCTATGGCTACACCTTC. It specifies CSVERVAYGYTF. The J gene is TRBJ1-2, the V gene TRBV29-1, with unresolved D. Germline CDR1 SQVTM, CDR2 ANQGSEA. This CDR3 is 12 amino acids long. Trimming removed 2 bases at V and 4 bases at J, with 8 bases between.

The V and J genes are TRBV2 and TRBJ2-7; D gene uncertain. V was shortened by 2 bases and J by 4 bases, with 18 bases between the two germline ends. Germline loops: CDR1 SNHLY, CDR2 FYNNEI. This CDR3 contains 16 residues. The CDR3 DNA sequence: TGTGCCAGCAGTGAAACGGGCGTCTCGGGCTCATACGAGCAGTACTTC. Its protein product is CASSETGVSGSYEQYF.

The V and J genes are TRBV7-9 and TRBJ2-7; D perhaps matches TRBD1 (5 bases). With 3 bases removed from V and 5 bases from J, the gap between germline ends came to 11 bases. Germline V CDR1 and CDR2: SEHNR, FQNEAQ (reference sequence). This CDR3 is built from 13 residues. The CDR3: CASSFLRGDEQYF. CDR3 coding DNA: TGTGCCAGCAGCTTTTTAAGGGGCGACGAGCAGTACTTC.

V is TRBV27 and J is TRBJ1-1; no clear D gene. CDR3 length: 14 amino acids. The V gene lost 7 bases and the J gene lost 4 bases, with 16 bases spanning the gap. From germline, CDR1 is MNHEY and CDR2 SMNVEV (reference sequence). The CDR3: CASKITGSPTEAFF. As DNA, the CDR3 is TGTGCCAGCAAGATAACGGGCAGTCCCACTGAAGCTTTCTTT.

The J gene is TRBJ2-6, the V gene TRBV10-3, with D maybe TRBD1 (6 bases). This CDR3 is 14 amino acids long. V was pared by 6 bases and J by 4 bases, with 10 bases between. Per germline, CDR1 ENHRY and CDR2 SYGVKD. In DNA, the CDR3 is TGTGCCATCAGGCAGGGGTCCGGGGCCAACGTCCTGACTTTC. Translated, it gives CAIRQGSGANVLTF.

This chain uses TRBV27 with TRBJ1-6; 12 bases are a match to TRBD1. Unmatched junction bases numbered 14, after V lost 7 bases and J lost 4 bases. CDR1 is MNHEY and CDR2 is SMNVEV in the germline V gene (reference sequence). There are 19 residues in the CDR3. CDR3 nucleotides: TGTGCCAGCACCGGCCGGGGGACAGGGGGCCCTAAATATAATTCACCCCTCCACTTT. Residues: CASTGRGTGGPKYNSPLHF.

This clone was found once. The genes are TRBV6-5 and TRBJ2-4; tentatively, D is TRBD1 (5 bases). Trimming stripped 5 bases from V and 7 bases from J, with 18 bases between. Germline V lookup: CDR1 MNHEY, CDR2 SVGAGI. There are 15 residues in the CDR3. The CDR3 loop is CASSRPAGSGNIQYF. The CDR3, as DNA: TGTGCCAGCAGTCGCCCGGCAGGGTCAGGGAACATTCAGTACTTC.

The chain is built from TRBV7-6 and TRBJ2-7, with D maybe TRBD2 (5 bases). Trimming pared 1 base from V and 3 bases from J, leaving 10 bases between. The germline V gene has CDR1 SGHVS and CDR2 FNYEAQ. There are 14 residues in the CDR3. This CDR3 is CASSLEASNYEQYF. CDR3 sequence (DNA): TGTGCCAGCAGCTTAGAAGCTAGCAACTACGAGCAGTACTTC.

The gene calls are TRBV11-2 and TRBJ1-4, with D uncertain. Germline CDR1 SGHAT, CDR2 FQNNGV. Trimming took 6 bases from V and 8 from J, leaving 10 bases between them. This CDR3 contains 12 residues. This CDR3 is CASSPTWEKLFF. Here the CDR3 DNA reads TGTGCCAGCAGTCCGACCTGGGAAAAACTGTTTTTT.

The chain has TRBV5-4 and TRBJ2-5; TRBD2 matches at 14 bases. Germline V CDR1 and CDR2: SGHNT, YYREEE (reference sequence). The CDR3 covers 18 residues. With V trimmed by 0 bases and J by 5 bases, 9 bases remained unmatched. CDR3 nucleotide sequence: TGTGCCAGCAGCTTGGAAACGACTAGCGGGGGGGCGTGGGAGACCCAGTACTTC. Amino acids: CASSLETTSGGAWETQYF.

The J gene is TRBJ2-7, the V gene TRBV28; a weak D match, TRBD2 (6 bases). Germline-derived CDR1 and CDR2 are MDHEN and SYDVKM. With 6 bases removed from V and 5 bases from J, the gap between germline ends came to 14 bases. This CDR3 is built from 13 residues. The CDR3 coding sequence is TGTGCCAGCAGCCAGGGACTGGGAAACGAGCAGTACGTC. As protein: CASSQGLGNEQYV.

This clone was seen once. The chain is built from TRBV20-1 and TRBJ1-2, with D perhaps TRBD1 (5 bases). Germline V gene lookup returns CDR1 DFQATT and CDR2 SNEGSKA (reference sequence). V was cut by 6 bases and J by 7 bases, with 9 bases left in between. The CDR3 spans 10 residues. This CDR3 reads CSAPGAGYTF. CDR3 bases: TGCAGTGCCCCTGGGGCTGGCTACACCTTC.

The gene calls are TRBV4-2 and TRBJ2-5, with D hard to call. CDR1 is LGHNA, CDR2 YNFKEQ, per germline. The V and J ends lost 0 bases and 3 bases respectively, with 8 bases between them. This CDR3 contains 14 residues. CDR3 in DNA: TGTGCCAGCAGCCAAGATCCAGATGAAGAGACCCAGTACTTC. Translating gives CASSQDPDEETQYF.

The chain couples TRBV28 to TRBJ2-7; 12 nucleotides align to TRBD2. CDR1 is MDHEN, CDR2 SYDVKM, per germline. This CDR3 comprises 18 residues. The J segment lost 5 bases and the V segment lost 1 base, leaving 12 bases of the junction unmatched. The CDR3 spells CASSLYPQGLAGRDEQYF. The CDR3 region has the DNA TGTGCCAGCAGTTTATATCCTCAAGGACTAGCGGGACGGGACGAGCAGTACTTC.

This clone was observed once. The chain joins TRBV10-3 to TRBJ2-2, with unresolved D. The CDR3 length is 14 residues. Germline lookup yields CDR1 ENHRY and CDR2 SYGVKD. Trimming took 6 bases from V and 0 from J, leaving 8 bases between them. CDR3 DNA: TGTGCCATCAGCGAGACTTCGAACACCGGGGAGCTGTTTTTT. The encoded protein is CAISETSNTGELFF.

This sequence joins TRBV5-8 and TRBJ1-2; unclear D gene. CDR3 length equals 13 residues. CDR1 and CDR2 from the germline V gene are SGHTS and YDEGEE. The V end was cut by 0 bases, the J end by 4 bases, with 7 bases between. The CDR3 bases are TGTGCCAGCAGCTTGGACTTAACCTATGGCTACACCTTC. Encoded protein: CASSLDLTYGYTF. The full variable domain, its missing parts supplied by reference TRBV5-8 and TRBJ1-2, is EAGVTQSPTHLIKTRGQQATLRCSPISGHTSVYWYQQALGLGLQFLLWYDEGEERNRGNFPPRFSGRQFPNYSSELNVNALELEDSALYLCASSLDLTYGYTFGSGTRLTVV.

DNA for the CDR3: TGCGCCAGCAGCCAAGATCATAGCGGGAGTCCGTTGGAGCAGTTCTTC. Translated, it gives CASSQDHSGSPLEQFF. The chain carries TRBV4-3 and TRBJ2-1; TRBD2 matches 9 bases. V lost 0 bases, J lost 10 bases, and 10 bases stayed unmatched. The germline CDR1 and CDR2 sequences are LGHNA and YSLEER. The length of the CDR3 is 16 residues.

The chain has TRBV19 and TRBJ1-2, with a weak D call TRBD1 (6 bases). This CDR3 is 19 amino acids long. CDR1 and CDR2 from the germline V gene are LNHDA and SQIVND (reference sequence). The V and J ends lost 0 bases and 1 base respectively, with 21 bases between them. CDR3 coding DNA: TGTGCCAGTAGTATAGATCGGTGGGGGACAACGGTAAATAACTATGGCTACACCTTC. It encodes CASSIDRWGTTVNNYGYTF.

This clone was recorded only once. V and J are TRBV4-1 and TRBJ1-2; D call uncertain. CDR3 size: 15 residues. Looked up from germline, CDR1 is MGHRA and CDR2 is YSYEKL. V lost 0 bases, J lost 8 bases, and 16 bases lay in between. CDR3 nucleotide sequence: TGCGCCAGCAGCCAAGAAGACGAACTCCCCTTAGGCTACACCTTC. It yields the protein CASSQEDELPLGYTF.

In this sample, this clone turned up a few times. This rearrangement joins TRBV29-1 to TRBJ2-7, with D perhaps TRBD2 (6 bases). This CDR3 has 12 residues. The germline CDR1 and CDR2 sequences are SQVTM and ANQGSEA. The V end lost 3 bases, the J end lost 0 bases, and 6 bases lay between the germline ends. CDR3 residues: CSVETSSYEQYF. CDR3 DNA sequence: TGCAGCGTTGAGACTAGCTCCTACGAGCAGTACTTC.

The rearrangement uses TRBV7-9 and TRBJ1-5; D is ambiguous. This CDR3 spans 13 amino acids. The ends were cut back, 1 base at V and 5 bases at J, with 6 bases in the middle. Germline lookup yields CDR1 SEHNR and CDR2 FQNEAQ (reference sequence). CDR3: CASSLEWDQPQHF. CDR3 sequence (DNA): TGTGCCAGCAGCTTAGAGTGGGATCAGCCCCAGCATTTT.

The chain couples TRBV2 to TRBJ1-4; no definite D call. V dropped 4 bases and J dropped 8 bases, with 11 bases sitting between them. Per the germline V gene, CDR1 is SNHLY and CDR2 is FYNNEI. This CDR3 is built from 13 residues. CDR3 coding DNA: TGTGCCAGCAGTGTCCGGCTCGAAGAAAAACTGTTTTTT. Residues: CASSVRLEEKLFF.

V is TRBV7-6 and J is TRBJ1-1, with a possible D match to TRBD1 (5 bases). CDR1 SGHVS and CDR2 FNYEAQ come from the germline V gene. Trimming stripped 6 bases from V and 4 bases from J, with 6 bases between. The CDR3 contains 11 residues. The CDR3 region is CASSQGTEAFF. The CDR3 region has the DNA TGTGCCAGCAGTCAGGGCACTGAAGCTTTCTTT.

This chain links TRBV6-1 with TRBJ1-6; no clear D. CDR1 and CDR2 from the germline V gene are MNHNS and SASEGT. Trimming shortened V by 8 bases and J by 7 bases, and 12 bases separated the two germline ends. CDR3 length: 13 amino acids. CDR3 in DNA: TGTGCCAGCCGGGCCATAGAAAATTCACCCCTCCACTTT. It yields the protein CASRAIENSPLHF.